The 32 T cell receptor beta chains listed next were all sequenced from one sample in a study of blood T cell repertoires in COVID-19. Using immunoSEQ multiplex PCR, the repertoire was profiled, and TCRdb retains in-frame clones only, with some absent. Of tens of thousands of clones in the sample, approximately 89% are singletons; the top ten hold approximately 2.4%. The sample comprised peripheral blood. The origin of the receptors is a man aged 50 to 59 with acute or convalescent COVID-19.

The rearrangement uses TRBV12-3 or TRBV12-4 and TRBJ2-3; D is uncertain. V was cut by 6 bases and J by 6 bases, with 10 bases left in between. This CDR3 spans 12 amino acids. CDR3 protein: CASRALLDTQYF. In DNA form, the CDR3 reads TGTGCCAGCAGAGCGCTTTTGGATACGCAGTATTTT.

This chain uses TRBV13 with TRBJ1-6, with 9 bases aligning to TRBD1. The V gene's germline CDR1 is PRHDT and CDR2 FYEKMQ (reference sequence). The length of the CDR3 is 15 residues. Germline trimming cut 3 bases from V and 6 bases from J; bases unmatched to any gene: 3. CDR3: CASSFDRGSNSPLHF. The DNA of the CDR3 is TGTGCCAGCAGCTTCGACAGGGGGAGTAATTCACCCCTCCACTTT.

This clone is a singleton in its sample. This chain connects TRBV3-1 (or the pseudogene TRBV3-2) to TRBJ2-3; TRBD2 agrees at 7 bases. The junction had 6 bases not matched to a gene; V was cut back by 1 base and J by 2 bases. Germline assignment: CDR1 LGHDT and CDR2 YNNKEL (reference sequence). The CDR3 runs to 16 residues. CDR3 nucleotides: TGTGCCAGCAGCCAAGGAAAACGGGGGGACACAGATACGCAGTATTTT. Residues: CASSQGKRGDTDTQYF.

The chain has TRBV12-3 or TRBV12-4 and TRBJ2-2, with D maybe TRBD2 (6 bases). CDR3 length equals 13 residues. Trimming took 5 bases from V and 9 from J, leaving 13 bases between them. CDR3 bases: TGTGCCAGCAGTACGGACTACCACCGGGAGCTGTTTTTT. It yields the protein CASSTDYHRELFF.

The rearrangement joins TRBV3-1 (or the pseudogene TRBV3-2) to TRBJ1-3; a possible D gene is TRBD1 (6 bases). The V gene lost 4 bases and the J gene lost 2 bases, with 12 bases spanning the gap. Germline values: CDR1 LGHDT, CDR2 YNNKEL (reference sequence). CDR3 length: 15 amino acids. The DNA of the CDR3 is TGTGCCAGCAGCCGGGTAGAGGGGGCTGGAAACACCATATATTTT. Its protein product is CASSRVEGAGNTIYF.

V and J are TRBV19 and TRBJ2-5; no clear D. Germline V gene lookup returns CDR1 LNHDA and CDR2 SQIVND (reference sequence). CDR3 size: 13 residues. V gave up 4 bases and J gave up 2 bases, with 8 bases separating them. In DNA, the CDR3 is TGTGCCAGTAGTAGTGGCTGGCAAGAGACCCAGTACTTC. The encoded protein is CASSSGWQETQYF.

The chain combines TRBV28 with TRBJ1-4; D unresolved. The germline gives CDR1 MDHEN, CDR2 SYDVKM. The CDR3 sequence is 15 residues long. Trimming removed 3 bases at V and 3 bases at J, with 11 bases between. The CDR3 loop is CASSFSVSANEKLFF. The CDR3, as DNA: TGTGCCAGCAGTTTTAGTGTGTCGGCTAATGAAAAACTGTTTTTT. Full variable domain (outside the CDR3, taken from reference TRBV28 and TRBJ1-4): DVKVTQSSRYLVKRTGEKVFLECVQDMDHENMFWYRQDPGLGLRLIYFSYDVKMKEKGDIPEGYSVSREKKERFSLILESASTNQTSMYLCASSFSVSANEKLFFGSGTQLSVL.

This CDR3 reads CASRDGTSDYEQYF. The DNA of the CDR3 is TGTGCCAGCAGAGACGGGACTAGCGACTACGAGCAGTACTTC. J is TRBJ2-7 and V is TRBV2; TRBD2 matches at 10 bases. Germline V gives CDR1 SNHLY, CDR2 FYNNEI. Losses at the gene ends were 6 bases for V and 3 bases for J; bases not matched to a gene: 5. The CDR3 covers 14 residues.

The genes are TRBV4-1 and TRBJ2-5, with TRBD2 as a possible D gene (6 bases). V shed 6 bases and J shed 4 bases, with 15 bases lying between them. The CDR3 is 14 amino acids. Germline assignment: CDR1 MGHRA and CDR2 YSYEKL. CDR3: CASSGGAPPETQYF. In DNA, the CDR3 is TGCGCCAGCAGTGGAGGGGCCCCCCCAGAGACCCAGTACTTC.

The chain combines TRBV7-2 with TRBJ1-1, with TRBD1 as a possible D gene (5 bases). The V end was cut by 1 base, the J end by 5 bases, with 14 bases between. Looked up from germline, CDR1 is SGHTA and CDR2 is FQGNSA. This CDR3 is built from 15 residues. The CDR3 DNA sequence: TGTGCCAGCAGCTTAGTCTCGGGGGGTAAGACTGAAGCTTTCTTT. Its translation: CASSLVSGGKTEAFF.

This chain connects TRBV19 to TRBJ1-5, with a possible D match to TRBD1 (5 bases). Trimming took 5 bases from V and 5 from J, leaving 7 bases between them. The CDR3 is made up of 12 amino acids. The germline gives CDR1 LNHDA, CDR2 SQIVND (reference sequence). DNA for the CDR3: TGTGCCAGTAGTGGGGGGGATCAGCCCCAGCATTTT. Translating it yields CASSGGDQPQHF.

In the case of this clone: The same CDR3 also results from other DNA sequences found in this sample. The chain recombines TRBV12-3 or TRBV12-4 with TRBJ1-2, with D maybe TRBD1 (5 bases). V gave up 5 bases and J gave up 0 bases, with 7 bases separating them. The CDR3 length is 13 residues. The CDR3 protein is CASSTTANYGYTF. The CDR3, as DNA: TGTGCCAGCAGTACGACAGCTAACTATGGCTACACCTTC.

This chain links TRBV7-9 with TRBJ2-5; 7 nucleotides line up with TRBD2. The CDR3 has 18 residues. Per the germline V gene, CDR1 is SEHNR and CDR2 is FQNEAQ (reference sequence). The trim removed 5 bases at V and 5 bases at J, leaving 20 bases unmatched. This CDR3 reads CASSRHLGGRARVETQYF. The CDR3 DNA sequence: TGTGCCAGCAGCCGACACCTGGGCGGGAGAGCTCGGGTCGAGACCCAGTACTTC.

This chain joins TRBV5-4 and TRBJ2-1; 10 bases fit TRBD1. Germline V CDR1 and CDR2: SGHNT, YYREEE (reference sequence). The CDR3 runs 16 residues. V lost 4 bases and J lost 6; bases outside the gene matches: 10. The CDR3 here is CASSGTGALMGNEQFF. The CDR3 DNA sequence: TGTGCCAGCAGCGGGACAGGGGCCCTAATGGGCAATGAGCAGTTCTTC. Full variable domain (missing parts from reference TRBV5-4 and TRBJ2-1): ETGVTQSPTHLIKTRGQQVTLRCSSQSGHNTVSWYQQALGQGPQFIFQYYREEENGRGNFPPRFSGLQFPNYSSELNVNALELDDSALYLCASSGTGALMGNEQFFGPGTRLTVL.

The chain uses TRBV18 and TRBJ2-1; TRBD2 matches 8 bases. V gave up 3 bases and J gave up 10 bases; unmatched junction bases: 11. The CDR3 is 15 residues long. Germline V lookup: CDR1 KGHSH, CDR2 LQKENI. CDR3 bases: TGTGCCAGCTCACCGGGGCTACAGCGGGAGAGGGAGCAGTTCTTC. Protein product: CASSPGLQREREQFF. Looking up the rest from reference TRBV18 and TRBJ2-1 gives the full variable domain: NAGVMQNPRHLVRRRGQEARLRCSPMKGHSHVYWYRQLPEEGLKFMVYLQKENIIDESGMPKERFSAEFPKEGPSILRIQQVVRGDSAAYFCASSPGLQREREQFFGPGTRLTVL.

The chain recombines TRBV5-1 with TRBJ1-3; possibly TRBD1 for D (5 bases). This CDR3 comprises 16 residues. Germline lookup yields CDR1 SGHRS and CDR2 YFSETQ. Deletions cut 0 bases from V and 3 bases from J, with 13 bases between. CDR3 sequence: CASSLVGATYGNTIYF. CDR3 bases: TGCGCCAGCAGCTTGGTTGGGGCGACTTATGGAAACACCATATATTTT.

The chain recombines TRBV4-3 with TRBJ1-2, with 7 bases aligning to TRBD1. Germline V gene sequence: CDR1 LGHNA, CDR2 YSLEER. The CDR3 has 14 residues. The junction had 5 bases not matched to a gene; V was cut back by 3 bases and J by 4 bases. CDR3 residues: CASSQGTASYGYTF. CDR3 bases: TGCGCCAGCAGCCAGGGGACAGCCTCCTATGGCTACACCTTC.

The gene calls are TRBV7-2 and TRBJ1-2, with a tentative D call TRBD1 (5 bases). The V end was cut by 3 bases, the J end by 2 bases, with 7 bases between. In germline, CDR1 is SGHTA, CDR2 FQGNSA. This CDR3 has 13 amino acids. This CDR3 is CASSFPGNYGYTF. CDR3 coding DNA: TGTGCCAGCAGCTTCCCAGGGAACTATGGCTACACCTTC.

The gene calls are TRBV4-2 and TRBJ2-3; 11 bases align to TRBD2. The CDR3 has 19 residues. CDR1 is LGHNA and CDR2 is YNFKEQ in the germline V gene. V dropped 4 bases and J dropped 1; count of bases not matched to a gene: 13. The CDR3 protein is CASSRGLAESQRGTDTQYF. The CDR3 region has the DNA TGTGCCAGCAGCCGGGGACTAGCGGAGTCGCAACGGGGCACAGATACGCAGTATTTT.

Here the CDR3 reads CASSLTLRLAGLSYNEQFF. In nucleotides, the CDR3 is TGCGCCAGCAGCCTGACCCTGAGGCTAGCGGGCCTCTCCTACAATGAGCAGTTCTTC. V gene TRBV4-1 combines with J gene TRBJ2-1, with 8 bases that match TRBD2. Trimming at V came to 4 bases and at J to 0 bases, leaving 14 bases not matched to a gene. The CDR3 runs to 19 residues. Germline CDR1 is MGHRA and CDR2 is YSYEKL.

V and J are TRBV4-2 and TRBJ1-4, with D perhaps matching TRBD1 (5 bases). Germline V gene lookup returns CDR1 LGHNA and CDR2 YNFKEQ. The CDR3 is 15 amino acids. V was pared by 1 base and J by 2 bases, with 8 bases between. CDR3 region: CASSQAAGTNEKLFF. CDR3 nucleotides: TGTGCCAGCAGCCAAGCCGCAGGGACTAATGAAAAACTGTTTTTT.

The CDR3 sequence is CSASGPNSYEQYF. DNA for the CDR3: TGCAGTGCGAGTGGGCCGAACTCCTACGAGCAGTACTTC. The gene calls are TRBV20-1 and TRBJ2-7; the D is unclear. The CDR3 loop spans 13 amino acids. V gave up 6 bases and J gave up 0 bases, with 12 bases separating them. The V gene's germline CDR1 is DFQATT and CDR2 SNEGSKA (reference sequence).

CDR3 sequence reads: CASRDRIYGYTF. For the CDR3, the DNA is TGTGCCAGCAGGGACAGGATCTATGGCTACACCTTC. This sequence joins TRBV6-5 and TRBJ1-2; 7 bases map to TRBD1. The junction had 2 bases not matched to a gene; V was cut back by 6 bases and J by 4 bases. From germline, CDR1 is MNHEY and CDR2 SVGAGI. This CDR3 has 12 residues.

CDR3 region: CASSLDRADGYTF. The CDR3 nucleotides read TGTGCCAGCAGTTTAGACAGGGCGGATGGCTACACCTTC. The chain carries TRBV28 and TRBJ1-2; 7 bases agree with TRBD1. The length of the CDR3 is 13 residues. The V and J ends lost 2 bases and 6 bases, in that order; junction bases with no gene match: 3. CDR1 MDHEN and CDR2 SYDVKM come from the germline V gene.

The V gene is TRBV5-1, the J gene TRBJ2-3; no reliable D call. CDR1 and CDR2 from the germline V gene are SGHRS and YFSETQ. Between the trimmed V and J ends, which lost 0 bases and 4 bases, there was a span of 3 bases. CDR3 length: 12 amino acids. The CDR3 DNA reads as TGCGCCAGCAGCTTGGGCGCAGATACGCAGTATTTT. This sequence encodes CASSLGADTQYF.

CDR3 sequence: CASSISGRGNTEAFF. In nucleotides, the CDR3 is TGTGCCAGTAGTATAAGTGGCCGAGGGAACACTGAAGCTTTCTTT. This sequence joins TRBV19 and TRBJ1-1, with D unclear. V lost 2 bases to trimming and J lost 1 base, with 11 bases between them. The CDR3 totals 15 residues. CDR1 and CDR2 from the germline V gene are LNHDA and SQIVND (reference sequence). Variable domain in full (rest from reference TRBV19 and TRBJ1-1): DGGITQSPKYLFRKEGQNVTLSCEQNLNHDAMYWYRQDPGQGLRLIYYSQIVNDFQKGDIAEGYSVSREKKESFPLTVTSAQKNPTAFYLCASSISGRGNTEAFFGQGTRLTVV.

The chain links TRBV7-8 to TRBJ2-1; 9 nucleotides agree with TRBD2. J lost 9 bases, V lost 6 bases, and 9 bases had no gene match. The V gene's germline CDR1 is SGHVS and CDR2 FQNEAQ. The CDR3 spans 14 residues. The CDR3 reads CASRGVAGVVEQFF. The CDR3, as DNA: TGTGCCAGCAGGGGGGTAGCGGGGGTTGTTGAGCAGTTCTTC.

CDR3 in DNA: TGTGCCAGCAGCCTAAGACTAGCGGGAGGATCCGGAGATACGCAGTATTTT. As protein: CASSLRLAGGSGDTQYF. V is TRBV4-2 and J is TRBJ2-3; 13 bases fit TRBD2. The V gene's germline CDR1 is LGHNA and CDR2 YNFKEQ. The junction had 9 bases not matched to a gene; V was cut back by 4 bases and J by 5 bases. This CDR3 has 17 residues.

This chain joins TRBV7-2 and TRBJ1-5; the D gene is possibly TRBD1 (5 bases). Trimming left V 5 bases short and J 3 bases short, with 8 bases between. This CDR3 region has 13 residues. CDR1 is SGHTA and CDR2 is FQGNSA in the germline V gene. CDR3 in DNA: TGTGCCAGCAGCCTCAGGGCCAATCAGCCCCAGCATTTT. Its translation: CASSLRANQPQHF.

The CDR3 region is CASSSRDRGFQETQYF. Here the CDR3 DNA reads TGTGCCAGCAGCTCCCGGGACAGGGGATTTCAAGAGACCCAGTACTTC. The chain is built from TRBV11-1 and TRBJ2-5, with 10 positions matching TRBD1. With V trimmed by 4 bases and J by 2 bases, 7 bases remained unmatched. CDR1 and CDR2 (germline): SGHAT, FQDESV (reference sequence). This CDR3 comprises 16 residues.

This clone is a singleton in its sample. The J gene is TRBJ1-1, the V gene TRBV6-5; perhaps TRBD1 as D (5 bases). The CDR3 runs to 14 residues. With 5 bases removed from V and 1 base from J, the gap between germline ends came to 11 bases. The germline V gene has CDR1 MNHEY and CDR2 SVGAGI. In DNA form, the CDR3 reads TGTGCCAGCAGTACCCCGGGGGGGAACACTGAAGCTTTCTTT. Its translation: CASSTPGGNTEAFF.

This chain links TRBV4-3 with TRBJ1-1; tentative D call: TRBD1 (5 bases). V was cut by 8 bases and J by 5 bases, with 15 bases left in between. Germline-derived CDR1 and CDR2 are LGHNA and YSLEER. This CDR3 comprises 13 residues. The CDR3 sequence is CASSLRAETEAFF. The DNA of the CDR3 is TGCGCCAGCTCACTCAGGGCGGAAACTGAAGCTTTCTTT.